The present TCR beta chain was sequenced within a study of STAT3 mutations in large granular lymphocyte leukemia. In germline, CDR1 is SGHRS, CDR2 YFSETQ. Trimming pared 0 bases from V and 1 base from J, leaving 3 bases between. The CDR3 runs to 13 residues. Remarks on this clone: What it binds is unknown.

Regarding the study as a whole: No sample exists from the first appearance of each clone. At least one immunodominant TCR beta clonotype appeared in every T-cell large granular lymphocyte leukemia patient.

TCRbeta libraries averaged around 39,000 productive templates per sample. Profiling relied on immunoSEQ multiplex PCR, and the TCRdb table lists in-frame clones only, not all of them. This table holds around 1,700 clones, less than 80% found once. The clonotype comes from a man aged 55 to 70 with T-cell large granular lymphocyte leukemia. Some clones in this sample may be carry-over from other donors' samples. V gene TRBV5-1 combines with J gene TRBJ2-3; D remains unclear. The source material was peripheral blood mononuclear cells. Here the CDR3 reads CASSLEGTDTQYF. Here the CDR3 DNA reads TGCGCCAGCAGCTTGGAGGGCACAGATACGCAGTATTTT.